This T cell receptor (beta chain) originates from a study of T cells in Graves' hyperthyroidism and ophthalmopathy. Findings and caveats of the study: Model output signaled ophthalmopathy a median 6.5 months ahead of onset. Most clonotypes that expanded in the thyroid above 0.001 also showed up in blood.

Germline trimming cut 5 bases from V and 0 bases from J; bases unmatched to any gene: 13. Germline CDR1 reads MNHEY; CDR2 reads SVGEGT. The CDR3 has 18 amino acids. Isolation of PBMCs was performed on 8.5 to 10 ml fresh peripheral blood. Concerning this clonotype itself: The antigen is not known.

TCR beta CDR3 regions were amplified from RNA transcripts. The HTBI primer set drove a first-round RT-PCR of the TCR CDR3. One entry per CDR3 protein results from TCRdb running MiXCR on the multiplex PCR reads. In the table there are approximately 600,000 distinct CDR3 sequences, about a fifth of which are singletons. Input material: blood. This TCR derives from a man younger than 40 with Graves' ophthalmopathy. V and J are TRBV6-2 or TRBV6-3 and TRBJ2-1; 7 nucleotides align to TRBD2. CDR3 sequence reads: CASSELGASGISYNEQFF. The DNA for the CDR3 is TGTGCCAGCAGTGAGTTAGGGGCAAGCGGGATCTCCTACAATGAGCAGTTCTTC.